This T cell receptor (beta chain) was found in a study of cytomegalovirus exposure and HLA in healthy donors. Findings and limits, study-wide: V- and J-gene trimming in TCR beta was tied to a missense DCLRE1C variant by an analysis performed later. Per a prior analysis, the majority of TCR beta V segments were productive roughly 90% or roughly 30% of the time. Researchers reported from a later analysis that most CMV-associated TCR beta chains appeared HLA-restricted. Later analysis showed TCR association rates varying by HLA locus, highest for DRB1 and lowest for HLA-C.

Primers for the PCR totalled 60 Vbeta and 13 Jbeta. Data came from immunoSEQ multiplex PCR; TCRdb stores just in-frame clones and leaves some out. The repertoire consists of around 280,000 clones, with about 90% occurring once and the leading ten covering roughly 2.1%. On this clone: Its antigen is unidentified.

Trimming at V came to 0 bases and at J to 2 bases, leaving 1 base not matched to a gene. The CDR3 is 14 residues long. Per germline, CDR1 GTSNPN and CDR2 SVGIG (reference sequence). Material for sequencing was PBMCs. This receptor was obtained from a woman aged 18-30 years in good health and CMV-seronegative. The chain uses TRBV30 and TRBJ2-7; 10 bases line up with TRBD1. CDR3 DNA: TGTGCCTGGAGTGTAGACAGGGGGCCCTACGAGCAGTACTTC. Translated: CAWSVDRGPYEQYF.